This T cell receptor beta chain was identified in a study of shared clonotypes between healthy human individuals. Study in general: CD4 naive and CD4 memory each took three plates per donor, while CD8 naive took two and CD8 memory one.

In the sorted-subset replicate PCRs, 200 ng DNA, some 30,000 T cell genomes, was used. Measured with immunoSEQ multiplex PCR; TCRdb has only the in-frame clones, and not every one. This sample has approximately 1,500,000 clones, with 95% to 99% found just once. From germline, CDR1 is LNHDA and CDR2 SQIVND (reference sequence). The CDR3 spans 14 residues. V trimming: 6 bases; J trimming: 2 bases; junction bases outside the gene matches: 5. Subsets obtained from CD4+ cells comprised CD45RA+ naive and CD45RA-negative memory cells. The genes are TRBV19 and TRBJ2-7, with 9 bases lining up with TRBD2. Sequencing was carried out using naive CD4+ T cells sorted from blood. Described subset: CD45RA+ positively selected. The receptor comes from a man in his thirties or forties in good health. This CDR3 is CASSRGGRAYEQYF. Here the CDR3 DNA reads TGTGCCAGTAGCCGGGGCGGGAGGGCCTACGAGCAGTACTTC.